The 30 T cell receptor beta chains below all came from one sample that was sequenced in a study of blood T cell repertoires in COVID-19. Measured with immunoSEQ multiplex PCR; TCRdb has only the in-frame clones, and not every one. The sample has around 200,000 clones, roughly 90% seen once. Sample: PBMCs or T cells enriched from blood (not recorded which). The receptors here all came from a woman aged 30 to 39 who had recovered from COVID-19.

The rearrangement uses TRBV4-3 and TRBJ1-5; no firm D call. This CDR3 has 14 amino acids. Trimming removed 2 bases from V and 5 bases from J, with 10 bases in between. The germline V gene has CDR1 LGHNA and CDR2 YSLEER. Written as DNA, the CDR3 is TGCGCCAGCAGCCAATGGGCCCAGGATCAGCCCCAGCATTTT. This sequence encodes CASSQWAQDQPQHF.

CDR3 amino acids: CASSQGAGNTIYF. CDR3 nucleotides: TGCGCCAGCAGCCAGGGAGCTGGAAACACCATATATTTT. The chain is built from TRBV4-3 and TRBJ1-3, with no clear D. Germline CDR1 LGHNA, CDR2 YSLEER. V was pared by 3 bases and J by 2 bases, with 5 bases between. This CDR3 region has 13 residues.

This chain connects TRBV10-3 to TRBJ1-5; possibly TRBD1 for D (6 bases). V gave up 4 bases and J gave up 6 bases, with 19 bases separating them. The CDR3 is 16 amino acids. The germline CDR1 and CDR2 sequences are ENHRY and SYGVKD. The CDR3 here is CAISGGTAGEGQPQHF. The CDR3 bases are TGTGCCATCAGTGGGGGCACGGCAGGGGAAGGTCAGCCCCAGCATTTT.

The sample holds many counts of this clone. The V and J genes are TRBV20-1 and TRBJ2-3; tentatively, D is TRBD2 (5 bases). This CDR3 is built from 11 residues. CDR1 is DFQATT and CDR2 is SNEGSKA in the germline V gene (reference sequence). In DNA form, the CDR3 reads TGCAGCGAACTAGTCACAGATACGCAGTATTTT. Encoded protein: CSELVTDTQYF.

The rearrangement links TRBV5-4 to TRBJ1-1; the match to TRBD1 covers 10 bases. The germline V gene encodes CDR1 SGHNT and CDR2 YYREEE (reference sequence). V lost 5 bases and J lost 7; bases outside the gene matches: 11. There are 15 residues in the CDR3. The DNA of the CDR3 is TGTGCCAGCAGGCCGGGACAGGGGCCGGCTTATGAAGCTTTCTTT. Encoded protein: CASRPGQGPAYEAFF.

This clone was picked up one time. V usage is TRBV6-5 and J usage is TRBJ1-2; 7 nucleotides agree with TRBD1. V gave up 0 bases and J gave up 2 bases; unmatched junction bases: 6. This CDR3 has 16 amino acids. Germline CDR1 MNHEY, CDR2 SVGAGI. The CDR3: CASSYSTGEANYGYTF. The DNA for the CDR3 is TGTGCCAGCAGTTACTCAACAGGGGAGGCGAACTATGGCTACACCTTC.

The chain links TRBV9 to TRBJ1-1; 8 nucleotides agree with TRBD1. This CDR3 region has 15 residues. Germline CDR1 is SGDLS and CDR2 is YYNGEE. With V trimmed by 5 bases and J by 1 base, 7 bases remained unmatched. CDR3 protein: CASSPFGQGNTEAFF. In DNA form, the CDR3 reads TGTGCCAGCAGTCCCTTTGGACAGGGGAACACTGAAGCTTTCTTT.

The chain couples TRBV9 to TRBJ2-2; 11 bases align to TRBD1. CDR1 and CDR2 (germline): SGDLS, YYNGEE. The CDR3 covers 17 residues. Trimming removed 4 bases from V and 2 bases from J; junction bases left unmatched: 7. The CDR3 is CASSLLGQGANTGELFF. CDR3 nucleotides: TGTGCCAGCAGCCTATTAGGACAGGGGGCCAACACCGGGGAGCTGTTTTTT.

The chain has TRBV24-1 and TRBJ2-3; 12 bases match TRBD1. After removal of 3 bases from V and 5 bases from J, the junction contained 5 bases not matched to a gene. The CDR3 runs to 16 residues. Germline-derived CDR1 and CDR2 are KGHDR and SFDVKD. The DNA for the CDR3 is TGTGCCACCAGTGATAAGGGACAGGGGGCGAAAGATACGCAGTATTTT. Translation gives CATSDKGQGAKDTQYF.

The chain's CDR3 is CASSQDPGLGLFSGELFF. The CDR3 bases are TGTGCCAGCAGCCAAGACCCGGGACTAGGGCTTTTTTCCGGGGAGCTGTTTTTT. The V call is TRBV4-2, the J call TRBJ2-2; 8 nucleotides agree with TRBD2. Per the germline V gene, CDR1 is LGHNA and CDR2 is YNFKEQ. The CDR3 has 18 residues. J lost 6 bases, V lost 0 bases, and 12 bases had no gene match.

The J gene is TRBJ1-4, the V gene TRBV11-2; 11 nucleotides align to TRBD1. Germline V CDR1 and CDR2: SGHAT, FQNNGV. The CDR3 runs 16 residues. V was pared by 2 bases and J by 7 bases, with 6 bases of the junction left unmatched. The CDR3, as DNA: TGTGCCAGCAGCTTACTCGGGACAGGGGGGATTGAAAAACTGTTTTTT. This encodes CASSLLGTGGIEKLFF. The variable domain in full, with the rest retrieved from reference TRBV11-2 and TRBJ1-4, is EAGVAQSPRYKIIEKRQSVAFWCNPISGHATLYWYQQILGQGPKLLIQFQNNGVVDDSQLPKDRFSAERLKGVDSTLKIQPAKLEDSAVYLCASSLLGTGGIEKLFFGSGTQLSVL.

The rearrangement joins TRBV27 to TRBJ1-2, with a possible D match to TRBD1 (5 bases). CDR3 length: 17 amino acids. The V and J ends lost 1 base and 4 bases respectively, with 19 bases between them. From germline, CDR1 is MNHEY and CDR2 SMNVEV (reference sequence). CDR3 in amino acids: CASSLYAPRAESYGYTF. For the CDR3, the DNA is TGTGCCAGCAGTTTATACGCCCCCAGGGCAGAGTCCTATGGCTACACCTTC.

The chain couples TRBV6-2 or TRBV6-3 to TRBJ2-1; 8 bases match TRBD1. Trimming took 7 bases from V and 3 from J; bases not matched to a gene: 5. This CDR3 spans 14 amino acids. CDR1 and CDR2 from the germline V gene are MNHEY and SVGEGT. The DNA of the CDR3 is TGTGCCAGCACCCCGACAGGGGACTACAATGAGCAGTTCTTC. Translating gives CASTPTGDYNEQFF.

This chain links TRBV18 with TRBJ1-1; TRBD1 might be the D (5 bases). Germline V gene data show CDR1 as KGHSH and CDR2 as LQKENI. V lost 0 bases to trimming and J lost 4 bases, with 12 bases between them. The CDR3 extends over 15 amino acids. In DNA form, the CDR3 reads TGTGCCAGCTCACCACCCGGGCAGGGAAGCACTGAAGCTTTCTTT. Translation gives CASSPPGQGSTEAFF.

V and J are TRBV9 and TRBJ1-3; D is ambiguous. CDR1 is SGDLS, CDR2 YYNGEE, per germline. Between the trimmed V and J ends, which lost 2 bases and 0 bases, there was a span of 6 bases. CDR3 size: 14 residues. CDR3 amino acids: CASSVLNSGNTIYF. In DNA, the CDR3 is TGTGCCAGCAGCGTTCTAAACTCTGGAAACACCATATATTTT.

The rearrangement joins TRBV7-3 to TRBJ2-1; D not certain. Germline loops: CDR1 SGHTA, CDR2 FQGTGA. V was trimmed by 2 bases and J by 5 bases, leaving 7 bases between them. The CDR3 is 13 residues long. DNA for the CDR3: TGTGCCAGCAGCTTATCGGTGGACAATGAGCAGTTCTTC. The encoded protein is CASSLSVDNEQFF.

A single count supports this clone. This chain uses TRBV19 with TRBJ2-1; weak D call: TRBD1 (6 bases). V was clipped by 3 bases and J by 2 bases, with 8 bases between them. The CDR3 totals 14 residues. Per germline, CDR1 LNHDA and CDR2 SQIVND (reference sequence). CDR3 DNA sequence: TGTGCCAGTAGTATCCGGGACACCTACAATGAGCAGTTCTTC. It codes for CASSIRDTYNEQFF.

Note on this clone: Possible read error: a much larger clone is one base away. The rearrangement joins TRBV4-1 to TRBJ1-1; 8 nucleotides match TRBD1. The CDR3 is made up of 13 amino acids. With 5 bases clipped from V and 3 bases from J, the junction kept 2 bases outside the gene matches. From germline, CDR1 is MGHRA and CDR2 YSYEKL. CDR3 sequence: CASSRTGYTEAFF. The CDR3, as DNA: TGCGCCAGCAGCAGGACAGGGTACACTGAAGCTTTCTTT.

This chain joins TRBV4-1 and TRBJ1-3, with D unresolved. This CDR3 has 15 amino acids. The V and J ends lost 1 base and 0 bases respectively, with 7 bases between them. The germline CDR1 and CDR2 sequences are MGHRA and YSYEKL. CDR3 nucleotides: TGCGCCAGCAGCCAAGCGTCAGACTCTGGAAACACCATATATTTT. Its protein product is CASSQASDSGNTIYF.

The V gene is TRBV29-1, the J gene TRBJ1-2; 9 bases align to TRBD1. V was clipped by 3 bases and J by 5 bases; unmatched bases: 4. Germline CDR1 and CDR2: SQVTM and ANQGSEA. The CDR3 length is 13 residues. As DNA, the CDR3 is TGCAGCGTTGACAGGACAGGGGATTATGGCTACACCTTC. Amino acid sequence: CSVDRTGDYGYTF.

The V and J genes are TRBV19 and TRBJ1-6; weak D call: TRBD1 (6 bases). Trimming took off 5 bases at V and 0 bases at J, with 23 bases between the two ends. The CDR3 consists of 20 residues. CDR1 is LNHDA and CDR2 is SQIVND in the germline V gene (reference sequence). Here the CDR3 reads CASSLFNSGAVDSYNSPLHF. In DNA form, the CDR3 reads TGTGCCAGTAGTCTCTTTAACTCAGGGGCTGTTGACTCCTATAATTCACCCCTCCACTTT.

The chain has TRBV6-5 and TRBJ2-7, with a weak D call TRBD2 (6 bases). CDR3 length: 15 amino acids. Trimming removed 2 bases at V and 8 bases at J, with 19 bases between. Germline CDR1 and CDR2: MNHEY and SVGAGI. The CDR3 coding sequence is TGTGCCAGCAGTTACCGAGCGGCGGGGCCTACCAAGCAGTACTTC. It is translated as CASSYRAAGPTKQYF.

The rearrangement joins TRBV5-1 to TRBJ1-3; D is possibly TRBD1 (5 bases). The CDR3 runs to 16 residues. V dropped 4 bases and J dropped 0 bases, with 14 bases sitting between them. Germline CDR1 and CDR2: SGHRS and YFSETQ. In nucleotides, the CDR3 is TGCGCCAGCAGCGGGGGGACGTTCAGCTCTGGAAACACCATATATTTT. It specifies CASSGGTFSSGNTIYF.

The chain joins TRBV5-1 to TRBJ1-1, with TRBD1 identical over 7 bases. V dropped 5 bases and J dropped 4; count of bases not matched to a gene: 8. Per germline, CDR1 SGHRS and CDR2 YFSETQ. The CDR3 contains 14 residues. CDR3 loop: CASRIERGLTEAFF. As DNA, the CDR3 is TGCGCCAGCAGGATCGAGAGGGGGCTCACTGAAGCTTTCTTT.

J is TRBJ1-3 and V is TRBV12-3 or TRBV12-4; D ambiguous. Trimming pared 5 bases from V and 1 base from J, leaving 6 bases between. The CDR3 totals 13 residues. In DNA form, the CDR3 reads TGTGCCAGCAGTGCCCGGTCTGGAAACACCATATATTTT. Translation: CASSARSGNTIYF.

The CDR3 DNA is TGCGCCAGCAGCTTGGTCGCAGGAGGAAACACCATATATTTT. Amino acids: CASSLVAGGNTIYF. This sequence joins TRBV5-1 and TRBJ1-3, with D uncertain. The germline V gene encodes CDR1 SGHRS and CDR2 YFSETQ. Between the trimmed V and J ends, which lost 0 bases and 4 bases, there was a span of 8 bases. The CDR3 is 14 residues long.

On this clone itself: The identical CDR3 is also encoded by other nucleotide sequences in the sample. The chain recombines TRBV6-5 with TRBJ1-1; no reliable D call. The CDR3 runs to 14 residues. Germline V gives CDR1 MNHEY, CDR2 SVGAGI. The V and J ends lost 0 bases and 0 bases respectively, with 5 bases between them. This chain's CDR3 is CASSYSSVNTEAFF. The CDR3 DNA reads TGTGCCAGCAGTTACTCTTCTGTGAACACTGAAGCTTTCTTT.

The chain uses TRBV9 and TRBJ2-7; weak D call: TRBD1 (6 bases). Trimming stripped 4 bases from V and 1 base from J, with 15 bases between. The V gene's germline CDR1 is SGDLS and CDR2 YYNGEE. The CDR3 contains 15 residues. The CDR3 loop reads CASSPRAGDSYEQYF. The CDR3 coding sequence is TGTGCCAGCAGCCCCCGGGCAGGGGATTCCTACGAGCAGTACTTC.

The J gene is TRBJ2-1, the V gene TRBV5-1; 10 nucleotides agree with TRBD2. The germline gives CDR1 SGHRS, CDR2 YFSETQ. The trim removed 6 bases at V and 5 bases at J, leaving 5 bases unmatched. This CDR3 has 14 residues. CDR3 DNA: TGCGCCAGCAAAACTAGCGGGGAAAACAATGAGCAGTTCTTC. It encodes CASKTSGENNEQFF.

In its sample, this clone was seen a few times. The V call is TRBV7-6, the J call TRBJ1-1; D unresolved. V was pared by 2 bases and J by 4 bases, with 8 bases between. Germline loops: CDR1 SGHVS, CDR2 FNYEAQ. The length of the CDR3 is 13 residues. The CDR3 DNA sequence: TGTGCCAGCAGCTTACTGTCGGGCACTGAAGCTTTCTTT. This gives the protein CASSLLSGTEAFF.